The following is a T cell receptor beta chain sequence with its context. Antigen specificity is unknown. This specimen belongs to a study of identical twins. Overall study findings and caveats: When twins shared out-of-frame alpha sequences, those sequences had excess low generation probability. Cord blood's abundant beta clonotypes had fewer insertions, unlike memory repertoires. The study drew conclusions from cross-sectional statistical analysis, not from following the same donors.

The CDR3 extends over 16 amino acids. Trimming removed 5 bases at V and 4 bases at J, with 18 bases between. Germline CDR1 is MDHEN and CDR2 is SYDVKM. TCRdb re-analysed the 5' RACE reads in MiXCR, keeping a single row per CDR3 protein. The data hold hundreds of thousands of distinct CDR3 sequences, with roughly 8% observed a single time. This sample also belongs to another study, concerning yellow fever vaccine responses in identical twins.

The sample was PBMCs. The rearrangement links TRBV28 to TRBJ2-1; D might be TRBD2 (5 bases). The receptor comes from a woman in her late teens or twenties in good health. The CDR3 DNA reads as TGTGCCAGCAGTGCTACAGACCGAGGGAGATACAATGAGCAGTTCTTC. It yields the protein CASSATDRGRYNEQFF.